Listed below are T cell receptor beta chains from one sample, sequenced in a study of T cell responses to AZD1222 COVID-19 vaccine. Clones were read by immunoSEQ multiplex PCR, and TCRdb kept only the in-frame ones, dropping some. This table has 150,000 to 200,000 clones, about 92% appearing once. Sequencing was performed on peripheral blood, taken on day 0 of AZD1222 vaccination. The receptor set was obtained from an adult in good health. The CDR3 runs from the conserved cysteine through the conserved F or W. Fields, in order: D gene, J gene, V gene, clone size, CDR3 protein, CDR3 DNA. A D gene is named only where the DNA matches it firmly. Rows give clone size only sometimes, using once, few, many, or a class for an expanded clone.

>TRBD1|TRBJ1-2|TRBV5-1|once
CASSRRTGTTNYGYTF
TGCGCCAGCAGCAGGCGGACAGGGACTACTAACTATGGCTACACCTTC
>.|TRBJ1-1|TRBV5-1|.
CASTRGGNTEAFF
TGCGCCAGCACTAGAGGGGGGAACACTGAAGCTTTCTTT
>.|TRBJ2-7|TRBV27|.
CASSFSGASYEQYF
TGTGCCAGCAGTTTTTCAGGGGCCTCCTACGAGCAGTACTTC
>.|TRBJ2-3|TRBV18|.
CASSPRVTDTQYF
TGTGCCAGCTCACCTAGAGTAACAGATACGCAGTATTTT
>.|TRBJ2-6|TRBV5-1|.
CASSLPRLGGAGANVLTF
TGCGCCAGCAGCCTACCCAGGTTGGGAGGAGCCGGGGCCAACGTCCTGACTTTC
>.|TRBJ2-5|TRBV27|.
CASSLEARMGTQYF
TGTGCCAGCAGTTTAGAAGCGCGGATGGGGACCCAGTACTTC
>TRBD1|TRBJ2-7|TRBV27|.
CASSLGTGGAEQYF
TGTGCCAGCAGTTTAGGGACAGGGGGCGCCGAGCAGTACTTC
>TRBD1|TRBJ1-6|TRBV10-3|.
CAISEGDSFWSPLHF
TGTGCCATCAGTGAAGGGGACAGTTTTTGGTCACCCCTCCACTTT
>.|TRBJ2-7|TRBV18|.
CASSPQKYEQYF
TGTGCCAGCTCACCACAAAAGTACGAGCAGTACTTC
>TRBD2|TRBJ2-2|TRBV6-6|.
CASKPGLANTGELFF
TGTGCCAGTAAACCGGGACTAGCGAACACCGGGGAGCTGTTTTTT
>.|TRBJ1-2|TRBV30|.
CAWRGLDLAYGYTF
TGTGCCTGGAGGGGACTGGACCTTGCGTATGGCTACACCTTC
>.|TRBJ1-1|TRBV5-4|once
CASSNPGLVMNTEAFF
TGTGCCAGCAGCAATCCCGGCCTAGTCATGAACACTGAAGCTTTCTTT
>.|TRBJ1-1|TRBV14|.
CASSPGDGRNTEAFF
TGTGCCAGCAGCCCGGGGGACGGACGGAACACTGAAGCTTTCTTT
>TRBD1|TRBJ1-2|TRBV7-2|.
CASSLRGGTGLSGYTF
TGTGCCAGCAGCTTAAGGGGAGGGACAGGGTTAAGTGGCTACACCTTC
>.|TRBJ1-1|TRBV4-1|.
CASSQNWNTEAFF
TGCGCCAGCAGCCAGAATTGGAACACTGAAGCTTTCTTT
>.|TRBJ1-2|TRBV12-3/TRBV12-4|.
CASTSGSGYTF
TGTGCCAGCACCTCGGGGTCAGGCTACACCTTC
>.|TRBJ1-2|TRBV5-8|.
CASNPLGTGRDYGYTF
TGTGCCAGCAACCCCTTGGGAACAGGGCGAGACTATGGCTACACCTTC
>TRBD1|TRBJ2-3|TRBV7-9|.
CASSGTGGASNTQYF
TGTGCCAGCAGCGGGACAGGGGGCGCTTCTAATACGCAGTATTTT
>.|TRBJ1-5|TRBV24-1|.
CATSFGSNQPQHF
TGTGCCACCAGTTTCGGTAGCAATCAGCCCCAGCATTTT
>TRBD1|TRBJ1-4|TRBV6-5|few
CASGSPRGSGEKLFF
TGTGCCAGCGGTTCCCCCAGGGGGTCGGGTGAAAAACTGTTTTTT
>.|TRBJ1-2|TRBV7-8|.
CASSFSGGGGYTF
TGTGCCAGCAGCTTTTCCGGGGGTGGTGGCTACACCTTC
>TRBD1|TRBJ1-5|TRBV19|.
CASSIDKSQGNNQPQHF
TGTGCCAGTAGTATAGATAAGTCACAGGGGAACAATCAGCCCCAGCATTTT
>TRBD2|TRBJ2-1|TRBV5-6|.
CASNPSGRGPRGNEQFF
TGTGCCAGCAATCCTAGCGGGAGAGGCCCCAGAGGCAATGAGCAGTTCTTC
>.|TRBJ1-4|TRBV19|.
CASSPPDGTNEKLFF
TGTGCCAGTAGTCCGCCGGACGGAACTAATGAAAAACTGTTTTTT
>.|TRBJ1-3|TRBV7-9|.
CASSPQGTSFSGNTIYF
TGTGCCAGCAGCCCGCAGGGGACCTCTTTCTCTGGAAACACCATATATTTT
>.|TRBJ1-1|TRBV5-5|.
CASSLSSQKVNTEAFF
TGTGCCAGCAGCTTGTCAAGTCAAAAGGTGAACACTGAAGCTTTCTTT
>.|TRBJ2-2|TRBV5-1|.
CASSLGHANTGELFF
TGCGCCAGCAGCCTCGGGCACGCGAACACCGGGGAGCTGTTTTTT
>.|TRBJ2-3|TRBV9|.
CASRGNRADTQYF
TGTGCCAGCCGCGGGAATCGGGCCGATACGCAGTATTTT
>.|TRBJ2-1|TRBV27|.
CASRGPGSYNEQFF
TGTGCCAGCAGGGGGCCGGGCTCCTACAATGAGCAGTTCTTC
>.|TRBJ1-4|TRBV29-1|.
CSVESGPMYWEDEKLFF
TGCAGCGTTGAATCCGGACCAATGTATTGGGAAGATGAAAAACTGTTTTTT
>.|TRBJ1-4|TRBV18|.
CASSPTTGQPNEKLFF
TGTGCCAGCTCACCAACTACCGGACAGCCTAATGAAAAACTGTTTTTT
>.|TRBJ1-1|TRBV3-1/TRBV3-2|.
CASTPLTQAIPGLNTEAFF
TGTGCCAGCACCCCACTGACACAGGCAATCCCCGGATTAAACACTGAAGCTTTCTTT
>.|TRBJ1-1|TRBV19|.
CASRETVNTEAFF
TGTGCCAGTAGAGAGACAGTGAACACTGAAGCTTTCTTT
>.|TRBJ2-7|TRBV7-5|.
CVRSLVSGGESYEQYF
TGTGTCAGAAGCTTAGTTAGCGGGGGGGAGTCCTACGAGCAGTACTTC
>.|TRBJ2-4|TRBV5-6|.
CASSRQGTNKNIQYF
TGTGCCAGCAGCCGACAGGGGACTAACAAAAACATTCAGTACTTC
>.|TRBJ1-2|TRBV18|once
CASSPLDVSLYGYTF
TGTGCCAGCTCACCACTCGATGTCAGTCTCTATGGCTACACCTTC
>.|TRBJ1-4|TRBV13|.
CASSLSQVDEKLFF
TGTGCCAGCAGCTTATCGCAGGTTGATGAAAAACTGTTTTTT
>TRBD1|TRBJ1-1|TRBV19|.
CASKRQGTNTEAFF
TGTGCCAGTAAGAGACAGGGGACGAACACTGAAGCTTTCTTT
>.|TRBJ1-4|TRBV5-5|once
CASSLAPSNEKLFF
TGTGCCAGCAGCTTGGCGCCCAGTAATGAAAAACTGTTTTTT
>TRBD1|TRBJ1-3|TRBV5-1|once
CASSLTGQTLSGNTIYF
TGCGCCAGCAGCTTGACGGGACAGACTCTCTCTGGAAACACCATATATTTT
>.|TRBJ1-2|TRBV5-6|.
CASSLVGRANGYTF
TGTGCCAGCAGCTTGGTTGGCAGGGCGAATGGCTACACCTTC
>TRBD1|TRBJ1-5|TRBV9|.
CASSVGGQGGNQPQHF
TGTGCCAGCAGCGTAGGGGGACAGGGGGGCAATCAGCCCCAGCATTTT
>TRBD1|TRBJ1-1|TRBV4-1|.
CASRETGGAEAFF
TGCGCCAGCAGAGAAACAGGGGGGGCTGAAGCTTTCTTT
>TRBD1|TRBJ1-4|TRBV18|.
CASSPQGQVYEKLFF
TGTGCCAGCTCACCTCAGGGACAGGTATATGAAAAACTGTTTTTT
>.|TRBJ1-2|TRBV5-5|once
CASSPPGGGWNYGYTF
TGTGCCAGCAGCCCCCCGGGGGGGGGTTGGAACTATGGCTACACCTTC
>.|TRBJ1-2|TRBV28|.
CASSLPVASGYTF
TGTGCCAGCAGTTTACCCGTTGCCTCCGGCTACACCTTC
>TRBD2|TRBJ2-1|TRBV3-1/TRBV3-2|.
CASSHEGTSGLSSYNEQFF
TGTGCCAGCAGCCACGAGGGAACTAGCGGACTGAGCTCCTACAATGAGCAGTTCTTC
>TRBD2|TRBJ2-1|TRBV6-1|.
CASSEEPYAGGPNEQFF
TGTGCCAGCAGTGAAGAGCCTTACGCGGGAGGGCCAAATGAGCAGTTCTTC
>.|TRBJ2-7|TRBV25-1|.
CASSPTRGTYEQYF
TGTGCCAGCAGCCCGACTCGGGGGACCTACGAGCAGTACTTC
>.|TRBJ1-1|TRBV2|many
CASSATGRPFSNTEAFF
TGTGCCAGCAGTGCCACAGGGCGACCTTTCTCTAACACTGAAGCTTTCTTT
>.|TRBJ1-2|TRBV10-2|once
CASSTAGSYTF
TGCGCCAGCAGTACAGCAGGTAGCTACACCTTC
>.|TRBJ2-7|TRBV27|.
CASSSGASYEQYF
TGTGCCAGCAGTTCGGGAGCCTCCTACGAGCAGTACTTC
>TRBD1|TRBJ2-7|TRBV7-2|.
CASSLGDRGVYEQYF
TGTGCCAGCAGCTTAGGGGACAGGGGTGTCTACGAGCAGTACTTC
>.|TRBJ1-3|TRBV5-6|.
CASSLGDSGNTIYF
TGTGCCAGCAGCTTGGGCGACTCTGGAAACACCATATATTTT